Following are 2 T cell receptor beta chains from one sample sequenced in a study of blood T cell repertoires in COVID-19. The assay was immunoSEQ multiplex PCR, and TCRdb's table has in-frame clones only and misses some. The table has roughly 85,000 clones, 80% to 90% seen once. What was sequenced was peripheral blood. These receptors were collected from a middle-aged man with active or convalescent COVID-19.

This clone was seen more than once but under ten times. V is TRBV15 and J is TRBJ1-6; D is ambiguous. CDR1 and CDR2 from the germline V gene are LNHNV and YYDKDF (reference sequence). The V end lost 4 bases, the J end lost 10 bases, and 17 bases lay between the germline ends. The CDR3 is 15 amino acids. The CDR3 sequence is CATSIGSREGSPLHF. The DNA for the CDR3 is TGTGCCACCAGCATCGGCAGCAGAGAGGGATCACCCCTCCACTTT.

The DNA of the CDR3 is TGCAGCGTTGCGGGACAGGGCTTTGTCTACGAGCAGTACTTC. The encoded protein is CSVAGQGFVYEQYF. The J gene is TRBJ2-7, the V gene TRBV29-1; 9 bases match TRBD1. The CDR3 length is 14 residues. Germline V lookup: CDR1 SQVTM, CDR2 ANQGSEA. V lost 4 bases and J lost 3; bases outside the gene matches: 7.